This T cell receptor beta chain is from a study of CXCR3-negative and CXCR3-positive naive CD8 T cells. Study-level findings and limits: Comparably high diversity was seen in both naive subsets, and much lower diversity in memory CD8+ cells. Memory cells showed distinct TRBV-TRBJ patterns, while the two naive subsets matched.

UMI-tagged TRB cDNA libraries were built via 5' RACE. Reanalyzing the 5' RACE reads, TCRdb keeps one entry per CDR3 protein, without DNA. Its table records over 100,000 distinct CDR3 sequences. A CD45RO-CCR7+CD27+CD95- phenotype identified naive CD8+ T cells. The germline V gene encodes CDR1 SEHNR and CDR2 FQNEAQ (reference sequence). The CDR3 covers 13 residues. On this clonotype: What it recognizes is unknown.

Input material: naive CXCR3- CD8+ T cells from blood. As for subset: CD45RO-CCR7+CD27+CD95- naive CD8+ T cells lacking CXCR3 (TNR3-). The J gene is TRBJ2-1, the V gene TRBV7-9. This sequence was found in a human donor in good health. Some clones in this sample may be carry-over from other donors' samples. The CDR3 here is CASHEATYNEQFF.